This passage covers 32 T cell receptor beta chains from one sample sequenced in a study of T cell responses to AZD1222 COVID-19 vaccine. Clones were sequenced by immunoSEQ multiplex PCR, and TCRdb holds only the in-frame ones, with some missing. This sample has 130,000 to 150,000 clones, with 88% found just once. Source: peripheral blood, taken 28 days after the second dose of the MenACWY control vaccine. The receptors were sampled from an adult who received the MenACWY meningococcal vaccine as a control.

This CDR3 reads CASSLFGQGSNSPLHF. CDR3 in DNA: TGTGCCAGCAGCTTATTCGGACAGGGTTCGAATTCACCCCTCCACTTT. This chain joins TRBV5-6 and TRBJ1-6; TRBD1 agrees at 8 bases. Trimming took 2 bases from V and 7 from J; bases not matched to a gene: 8. Germline V lookup: CDR1 SGHDT, CDR2 YYEEEE. CDR3 length: 16 amino acids.

V gene TRBV5-1 combines with J gene TRBJ1-3; D is unresolved. The CDR3 sequence is 14 residues long. V lost 2 bases and J lost 2, with 8 bases in between. Germline V gene sequence: CDR1 SGHRS, CDR2 YFSETQ. Written as DNA, the CDR3 is TGCGCCAGCAGCTTTAACTCGGCTGGAAACACCATATATTTT. This gives the protein CASSFNSAGNTIYF.

In its sample, this clone was seen once. The chain has TRBV3-1 (or the pseudogene TRBV3-2) and TRBJ2-7; 8 bases are shared with TRBD1. Germline V gives CDR1 LGHDT, CDR2 YNNKEL (reference sequence). The ends lost 5 bases at V and 7 bases at J; junction bases unmatched: 13. The CDR3 consists of 15 residues. The DNA for the CDR3 is TGTGCCAGCAGCGCGAATCCGGGACAGGCAGGGGAGCAGTACTTC. Residues: CASSANPGQAGEQYF.

The genes are TRBV4-2 and TRBJ2-7; 8 bases map to TRBD2. The CDR3 has 18 amino acids. V trimming: 1 base; J trimming: 2 bases; junction bases outside the gene matches: 13. The V gene's germline CDR1 is LGHNA and CDR2 YNFKEQ. The CDR3 loop is CASSQAVSLAGTTYEQYF. CDR3 nucleotide sequence: TGTGCCAGCAGCCAAGCAGTCTCTTTAGCGGGGACCACCTACGAGCAGTACTTC.

Only one count was recorded for this clone. The chain links TRBV2 to TRBJ2-1; D is perhaps TRBD2 (6 bases). There are 16 residues in the CDR3. CDR1 and CDR2 (germline): SNHLY, FYNNEI. The V end lost 3 bases, the J end lost 7 bases, and 19 bases lay between the germline ends. CDR3 loop: CASSDQGWDSKNEQFF. For the CDR3, the DNA is TGTGCCAGCAGTGATCAGGGATGGGACTCGAAGAATGAGCAGTTCTTC.

The V gene is TRBV5-1, the J gene TRBJ2-5, with D perhaps TRBD1 (6 bases). V shed 4 bases and J shed 2 bases, with 18 bases lying between them. The CDR3 has 16 residues. The germline V gene has CDR1 SGHRS and CDR2 YFSETQ. The CDR3 region has the DNA TGCGCCAGCAGCCGGAGCTTACAGGGACCGCAAGAGACCCAGTACTTC. Protein: CASSRSLQGPQETQYF.

J is TRBJ2-2 and V is TRBV9; either TRBD1 or TRBD2 may supply D (5 bases each). CDR1 and CDR2 from the germline V gene are SGDLS and YYNGEE. The CDR3 is 15 residues long. Trimming stripped 4 bases from V and 2 bases from J, with 12 bases between. CDR3 region: CASSQRDGNTGELFF. In DNA form, the CDR3 reads TGTGCCAGCAGCCAACGGGACGGTAACACCGGGGAGCTGTTTTTT.

This sequence joins TRBV2 and TRBJ2-2; D unresolved. The CDR3 loop spans 13 amino acids. Germline V gives CDR1 SNHLY, CDR2 FYNNEI. V was shortened by 6 bases and J by 4 bases, with 9 bases between the two germline ends. The DNA of the CDR3 is TGTGCCAGCAGATTGACTGTCACCGGGGAGCTGTTTTTT. Its translation is CASRLTVTGELFF.

V usage is TRBV7-2 and J usage is TRBJ1-5; TRBD1 is a possible D gene (5 bases). V lost 1 base and J lost 3, with 16 bases in between. This CDR3 is 17 amino acids long. Germline V gives CDR1 SGHTA, CDR2 FQGNSA. CDR3 nucleotides: TGTGCCAGCAGCTTAGTGGGTCGACAGTTTACCAATCAGCCCCAGCATTTT. This translates into CASSLVGRQFTNQPQHF.

The rearrangement uses TRBV14 and TRBJ1-1; D gene unclear. The CDR3 length is 17 residues. Germline values: CDR1 SGHDN, CDR2 FVKESK. Trimming shortened V by 1 base and J by 0 bases, and 15 bases separated the two germline ends. CDR3 nucleotide sequence: TGTGCCAGCAGCCAAGTGTTACGGCTCCCTATGAACACTGAAGCTTTCTTT. This sequence encodes CASSQVLRLPMNTEAFF.

The sample holds one count of this clone. The chain carries TRBV5-1 and TRBJ2-2; D gene unclear. V gave up 4 bases and J gave up 0 bases, with 4 bases separating them. There are 13 residues in the CDR3. Germline-derived CDR1 and CDR2 are SGHRS and YFSETQ. The CDR3 sequence: CASSGSNTGELFF. DNA for the CDR3: TGCGCCAGCAGCGGCTCGAACACCGGGGAGCTGTTTTTT.

The genes are TRBV2 and TRBJ1-1, with D unresolved. CDR1 and CDR2 (germline): SNHLY, FYNNEI. V was cut by 7 bases and J by 6 bases, with 9 bases left in between. The CDR3 loop spans 11 amino acids. CDR3 residues: CASNKAAEAFF. As DNA, the CDR3 is TGTGCCAGCAATAAGGCGGCTGAAGCTTTCTTT.

The genes are TRBV5-4 and TRBJ1-1; D perhaps matches TRBD1 (5 bases). CDR1 is SGHNT, CDR2 YYREEE, per germline (reference sequence). The V and J ends lost 3 bases and 6 bases respectively, with 15 bases between them. This CDR3 comprises 14 residues. The CDR3 sequence is CASSSRVTGPEAFF. The CDR3 nucleotides are TGTGCCAGCAGCTCCCGGGTTACGGGACCTGAAGCTTTCTTT.

This clone was seen just once. This chain connects TRBV28 to TRBJ2-7; the match to TRBD2 covers 9 bases. There are 13 residues in the CDR3. With 7 bases clipped from V and 3 bases from J, the junction kept 4 bases outside the gene matches. From germline, CDR1 is MDHEN and CDR2 SYDVKM. The CDR3 protein is CASTRGRGYEQYF. The CDR3 DNA reads as TGTGCCAGCACTCGCGGGAGGGGCTACGAGCAGTACTTC.

The rearrangement uses TRBV14 and TRBJ2-3, with 8 bases matching TRBD1. This CDR3 contains 18 residues. Germline values: CDR1 SGHDN, CDR2 FVKESK. Trimming cost V 1 base and J 1 base; bases outside gene matches: 10. The CDR3 nucleotides are TGTGCCAGCAGCCAAGTAGAATATCAGGGGGCTGGCACAGATACGCAGTATTTT. Translated, it gives CASSQVEYQGAGTDTQYF.

The V call is TRBV4-2, the J call TRBJ2-3; D is perhaps TRBD2 (5 bases). CDR1 is LGHNA and CDR2 is YNFKEQ in the germline V gene. V dropped 0 bases and J dropped 8 bases, with 9 bases sitting between them. CDR3 length: 13 residues. CDR3 amino acids: CASSQDLEATQYF. The CDR3 DNA reads as TGTGCCAGCAGCCAAGATCTGGAGGCTACGCAGTATTTT.

The chain employs TRBV19 and TRBJ1-1; D is possibly TRBD1 (6 bases). Germline V gene data show CDR1 as LNHDA and CDR2 as SQIVND (reference sequence). The CDR3 runs to 13 residues. The ends were cut back, 3 bases at V and 9 bases at J, with 14 bases in the middle. CDR3 protein: CASSILGGKKAFF. In nucleotides, the CDR3 is TGTGCCAGTAGTATCTTAGGGGGGAAGAAAGCTTTCTTT. The full variable domain, completed using reference TRBV19 and TRBJ1-1, is DGGITQSPKYLFRKEGQNVTLSCEQNLNHDAMYWYRQDPGQGLRLIYYSQIVNDFQKGDIAEGYSVSREKKESFPLTVTSAQKNPTAFYLCASSILGGKKAFFGQGTRLTVV.

This chain uses TRBV4-3 with TRBJ1-4; 10 bases line up with TRBD1. J gave up 3 bases and V 4 bases, and 2 bases lay outside the gene matches. Germline lookup yields CDR1 LGHNA and CDR2 YSLEER. The CDR3 loop spans 15 amino acids. This CDR3 is CASSPGTGANEKLFF. CDR3 nucleotide sequence: TGCGCCAGCAGCCCCGGGACAGGGGCTAATGAAAAACTGTTTTTT.

The chain carries TRBV5-8 and TRBJ2-2; possibly TRBD1 or TRBD2 for D (5 bases each). The CDR3 is made up of 15 amino acids. Germline lookup yields CDR1 SGHTS and CDR2 YDEGEE. The V gene lost 1 base and the J gene lost 4 bases, with 11 bases spanning the gap. The CDR3 DNA is TGTGCCAGCAGCTTGTCGGCAGGGAGCACCGGGGAGCTGTTTTTT. Protein product: CASSLSAGSTGELFF.

V is TRBV7-2 and J is TRBJ1-1, with 9 bases identical to TRBD1. CDR1 is SGHTA and CDR2 is FQGNSA in the germline V gene. Losses at the gene ends were 1 base for V and 1 base for J; bases not matched to a gene: 7. This CDR3 spans 17 amino acids. The CDR3 sequence: CASSLGRDRVRNTEAFF. CDR3 bases: TGTGCCAGCAGCTTAGGCCGGGACAGGGTACGGAACACTGAAGCTTTCTTT.

The genes are TRBV11-3 and TRBJ1-2; D possibly corresponds to TRBD1 (6 bases). Germline-derived CDR1 and CDR2 are SGHNT and YENEEA. The CDR3 covers 13 residues. The V and J ends lost 5 bases and 4 bases respectively, with 11 bases between them. CDR3 nucleotide sequence: TGTGCCAGCAGCCCGGACAGTGGCTATGGCTACACCTTC. As protein: CASSPDSGYGYTF.

The V gene is TRBV9, the J gene TRBJ2-5; TRBD1 matches at 9 bases. The V segment lost 4 bases and the J segment 1 base; nucleotides outside the gene matches: 8. Germline CDR1 SGDLS, CDR2 YYNGEE. The CDR3 has 16 residues. CDR3 nucleotide sequence: TGTGCCAGCAGCACCGGACAGGGGAAGGTCCAAGAGACCCAGTACTTC. Its translation: CASSTGQGKVQETQYF.

This chain connects TRBV5-1 to TRBJ2-7; TRBD1 aligns across 7 bases. Per germline, CDR1 SGHRS and CDR2 YFSETQ. V shed 4 bases, J shed 0 bases, and the junction held 4 bases outside the gene matches. The CDR3 extends over 14 amino acids. DNA of the CDR3: TGCGCCAGCAGCGTGGGACAGACCTCCTACGAGCAGTACTTC. It codes for CASSVGQTSYEQYF.

The chain joins TRBV9 to TRBJ1-6; D is unresolved. CDR3 length: 15 amino acids. Germline CDR1 is SGDLS and CDR2 is YYNGEE. V shed 0 bases and J shed 7 bases, with 11 bases lying between them. The CDR3 sequence is CASSVEEGWNSPLHF. The CDR3 DNA follows: TGTGCCAGCAGCGTAGAGGAGGGTTGGAATTCACCCCTCCACTTT.

This clone was detected once. The chain has TRBV4-3 and TRBJ1-1, with no clear D. The CDR3 sequence is 15 residues long. The V gene lost 5 bases and the J gene lost 1 base, with 14 bases spanning the gap. Germline V gives CDR1 LGHNA, CDR2 YSLEER. In nucleotides, the CDR3 is TGCGCCAGCAGCTCCTTTAAAGGATCGAACACTGAAGCTTTCTTT. Translated, it gives CASSSFKGSNTEAFF.

This chain links TRBV6-4 with TRBJ2-1, with a tentative D call TRBD2 (7 bases). Deletions cut 5 bases from V and 8 bases from J, with 13 bases between. The CDR3 runs 13 residues. Germline V gene data show CDR1 as MRHNA and CDR2 as SNTAGT. The CDR3 DNA reads TGTGCCAGCAGTCGCAGGGAGGGGGATGAGCAGTTCTTC. Translating gives CASSRREGDEQFF.

Note on this clone: The same CDR3 also results from other DNA sequences found in this sample. The rearrangement links TRBV19 to TRBJ1-5; possible D gene TRBD1, 6 bases. Germline CDR1 and CDR2: LNHDA and SQIVND (reference sequence). V lost 3 bases, J lost 0 bases, and 9 bases lay in between. The CDR3 length is 15 residues. For the CDR3, the DNA is TGTGCCAGTAGTATTGAGGGGGGTAGCAATCAGCCCCAGCATTTT. Translating gives CASSIEGGSNQPQHF.

The rearrangement uses TRBV9 and TRBJ2-5, with 8 bases lining up with TRBD1. Germline CDR1 and CDR2: SGDLS and YYNGEE. Unmatched junction bases numbered 22, after V lost 3 bases and J lost 3 bases. The CDR3 runs 20 residues. CDR3 nucleotide sequence: TGTGCCAGCAGCGCCGAGGGTTACCTGACAGGGGTCACAGATAAAGAGACCCAGTACTTC. The encoded protein is CASSAEGYLTGVTDKETQYF.

The genes are TRBV29-1 and TRBJ1-1; D unresolved. The CDR3 contains 12 residues. Germline V gene sequence: CDR1 SQVTM, CDR2 ANQGSEA. Trimming removed 4 bases from V and 1 base from J, with 7 bases in between. As DNA, the CDR3 is TGCAGCGTTGTATCCGGGAACACTGAAGCTTTCTTT. It specifies CSVVSGNTEAFF. The variable domain in full, with the rest retrieved from reference TRBV29-1 and TRBJ1-1, is SAVISQKPSRDICQRGTSLTIQCQVDSQVTMMFWYRQQPGQSLTLIATANQGSEATYESGFVIDKFPISRPNLTFSTLTVSNMSPEDSSIYLCSVVSGNTEAFFGQGTRLTVV.

This clone was recorded only once. The chain employs TRBV6-4 and TRBJ1-2; D is unresolved. V was shortened by 2 bases and J by 4 bases, with 11 bases between the two germline ends. CDR1 and CDR2 (germline): MRHNA, SNTAGT. CDR3 length equals 14 residues. The CDR3 nucleotides are TGTGCCAGCAGTGACAATGCGGGTGGCTATGGCTACACCTTC. This sequence encodes CASSDNAGGYGYTF.

The gene calls are TRBV14 and TRBJ2-5; unclear D gene. V gave up 5 bases and J gave up 2 bases, with 12 bases separating them. Germline CDR1 is SGHDN and CDR2 is FVKESK. This CDR3 contains 14 residues. In nucleotides, the CDR3 is TGTGCCAGCAGCTCCCAGGCACTACAAGAGACCCAGTACTTC. Encoded protein: CASSSQALQETQYF. Filled out from reference TRBV14 and TRBJ2-5, the complete variable domain reads EAGVTQFPSHSVIEKGQTVTLRCDPISGHDNLYWYRRVMGKEIKFLLHFVKESKQDESGMPNNRFLAERTGGTYSTLKVQPAELEDSGVYFCASSSQALQETQYFGPGTRLLVL.

This chain connects TRBV6-4 to TRBJ2-1; TRBD2 aligns across 7 bases. The CDR3 has 16 residues. After removal of 3 bases from V and 0 bases from J, the junction contained 5 bases not matched to a gene. Germline lookup yields CDR1 MRHNA and CDR2 SNTAGT. CDR3 bases: TGTGCCAGCAGTGAGGTGCGGGGGAGCTCCTACAATGAGCAGTTCTTC. As protein: CASSEVRGSSYNEQFF.